This record covers a single T cell receptor beta chain. In its sample, this clonotype was seen many times. Its antigen has not been determined. Nothing much larger sits one base from this clone, and base qualities are not available. The junction shows trimming of 4 bases on V and 8 bases on J, plus 11 bases between the germline ends. Per the germline V gene, SQVTM is the CDR1 and ANQGSEA is the CDR2. The CDR3 holds 12 amino acids from the cysteine to the phenylalanine. Only the CDR3 DNA is retained, 36 bases long and in frame from the first base. PBMCs were isolated by Ficoll-Paque density gradient centrifugation. The data belong to a study of T-cell memory formation after mild COVID-19 (dated by TCRdb to about 2021). Background for the entire study: TCR sequence clusters from the two donors were largely donor specific. T-cell clones expanding and contracting after mild COVID-19 in a couple of donors were tracked by longitudinal TCRalpha and TCRbeta repertoire sequencing. The cohort was made up of two young adult volunteers, one female and one male, who were previously healthy. Paper-wide results and their limitations: The detection of some responding clones in pre-infection memory suggests that pre-existing cross-reactive memory T cells joined the SARS-CoV-2 response. Only a couple of mild cases were covered in the study, and larger cohorts including severe cases with pre-infection samples were considered necessary. SARS-CoV-2 specificity was not confirmed for the second-wave clones peaking on day 37. Balanced CD4/CD8 phenotypes were observed for clones contracting from day 15 to 85, whereas a bias towards CD4+ was observed for a second wave of clones expanding from day 15 to 37. Contracting CD4+ clones were located mainly in the CM and EM memory subsets, whereas CD8+ clones were found to be enriched in EMRA.

Sequencing instrument: Illumina NovaSeq 6000. TCRalpha and TCRbeta cDNA libraries were built by 5'RACE with constant-segment primers, adding sample barcodes and unique molecular identifiers. RNA was extracted from every sample with Trizol reagent. The libraries were amplified in two PCR steps, and the second step added a second sample barcode and Illumina TruSeq adapters. Sequencing of the libraries was done on an Illumina NovaSeq, producing 2 x 150 bp paired-end reads. Per the original workflow: Demultiplexing of reads and collapsing into UMI-guided consensus sequences were performed with migec v1.2.7. Using mixcr v2.1.11, UMI consensuses were aligned to TRA and TRB V and J templates and then assembled into clonotypes. Clonotypes were classified as expanded or contracted when called significant by both edgeR and NoisET, with noise models trained on biological replicates. For edgeR calls, the cutoffs were a false discovery rate-adjusted p below 0.01 and a log2 fold-change threshold of 1. As an exploratory analysis of dynamics, max-normalized trajectories of the 1000 most abundant clonotypes were examined with PCA combined with hierarchical clustering. Each responding clone was given a CD4 or CD8 phenotype based on the CD4+ and CD8+ repertoires, which had been sequenced separately. TCRdb reran the public reads through fastp at Q25 and MiXCR, keeping productive beta chains. Under each unique CDR3 protein, matching rows form one entry showing the most common genes and DNA. The V and J calls here are based on TCRdb, not the publication. Present in this sample are 15,000 to 20,000 distinct CDR3 sequences, approximately 23% of which were seen just once. Approximately 60% of the sample is held by the ten biggest clonotypes.

The receptor comes from a man aged 18 to 35 who had mild COVID-19 (a few samples of this study predate the infection). The sample titles of this study are shuffled in the database, so cell type and time point are left out; the donor was told from shared clones. Input material: PBMCs or a T cell subset sorted from them (not recorded which). The rearrangement joined TRBV29-1 to TRBJ1-4, and the D gene may be TRBD1, 6 bases matching. The DNA reads TGCAGCGTTGTGACAGGTGGGGAAAAACTGTTTTTT. Translated, this gives CSVVTGGEKLFF. With the portions outside the CDR3 filled from the reference TRBV29-1 and TRBJ1-4 genes, the complete variable region becomes SAVISQKPSRDICQRGTSLTIQCQVDSQVTMMFWYRQQPGQSLTLIATANQGSEATYESGFVIDKFPISRPNLTFSTLTVSNMSPEDSSIYLCSVVTGGEKLFFGSGTQLSVL.